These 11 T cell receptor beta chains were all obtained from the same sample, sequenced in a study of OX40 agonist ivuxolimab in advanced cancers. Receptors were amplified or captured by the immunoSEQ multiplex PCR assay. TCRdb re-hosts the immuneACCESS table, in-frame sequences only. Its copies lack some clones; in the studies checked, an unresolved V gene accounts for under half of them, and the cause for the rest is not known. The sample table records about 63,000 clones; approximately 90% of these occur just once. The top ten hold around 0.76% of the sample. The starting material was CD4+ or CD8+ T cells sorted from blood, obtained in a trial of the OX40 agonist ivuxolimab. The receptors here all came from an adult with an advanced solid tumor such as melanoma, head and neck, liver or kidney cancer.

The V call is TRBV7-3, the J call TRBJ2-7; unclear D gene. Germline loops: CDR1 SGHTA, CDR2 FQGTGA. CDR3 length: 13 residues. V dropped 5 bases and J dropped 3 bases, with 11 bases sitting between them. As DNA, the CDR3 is TGTGCCAGCAGCGAATTCGACGGCTACGAGCAGTACTTC. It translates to CASSEFDGYEQYF.

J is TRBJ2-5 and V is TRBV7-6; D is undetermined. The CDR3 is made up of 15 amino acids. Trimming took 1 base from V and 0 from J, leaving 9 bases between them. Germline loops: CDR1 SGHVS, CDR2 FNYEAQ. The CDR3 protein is CASSLVRGDQETQYF. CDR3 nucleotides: TGTGCCAGCAGCTTAGTGAGAGGAGACCAAGAGACCCAGTACTTC.

CDR3 residues: CASSQGPGHQNQPQHF. The CDR3 DNA reads TGTGCCAGCAGCCAAGGCCCGGGACACCAGAATCAGCCCCAGCATTTT. The V and J genes are TRBV14 and TRBJ1-5; D may be TRBD1 (6 bases). Looked up from germline, CDR1 is SGHDN and CDR2 is FVKESK. The length of the CDR3 is 16 residues. Trimming removed 1 base at V and 4 bases at J, with 14 bases between. Complete variable domain (other parts from reference TRBV14 and TRBJ1-5): EAGVTQFPSHSVIEKGQTVTLRCDPISGHDNLYWYRRVMGKEIKFLLHFVKESKQDESGMPNNRFLAERTGGTYSTLKVQPAELEDSGVYFCASSQGPGHQNQPQHFGDGTRLSIL.

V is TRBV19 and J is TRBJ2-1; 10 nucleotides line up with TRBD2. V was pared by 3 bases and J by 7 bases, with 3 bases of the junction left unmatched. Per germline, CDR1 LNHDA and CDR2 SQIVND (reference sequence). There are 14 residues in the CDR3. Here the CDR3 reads CASSMASGRNEQFF. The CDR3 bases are TGTGCCAGTAGTATGGCTAGCGGGAGAAATGAGCAGTTCTTC. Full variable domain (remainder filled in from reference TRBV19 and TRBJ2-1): DGGITQSPKYLFRKEGQNVTLSCEQNLNHDAMYWYRQDPGQGLRLIYYSQIVNDFQKGDIAEGYSVSREKKESFPLTVTSAQKNPTAFYLCASSMASGRNEQFFGPGTRLTVL.

The DNA of the CDR3 is TGTGCCAGCAGTTCCCCGACAGGCTTGAACACTGAAGCTTTCTTT. Translation gives CASSSPTGLNTEAFF. The gene calls are TRBV28 and TRBJ1-1; D is possibly TRBD1 (6 bases). The germline V gene has CDR1 MDHEN and CDR2 SYDVKM. V dropped 4 bases and J dropped 0 bases, with 12 bases sitting between them. The CDR3 has 15 residues.

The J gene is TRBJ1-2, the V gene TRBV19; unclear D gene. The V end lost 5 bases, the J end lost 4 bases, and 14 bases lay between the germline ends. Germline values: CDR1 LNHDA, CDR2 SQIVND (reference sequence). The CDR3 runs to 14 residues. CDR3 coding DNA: TGTGCCAGTAGTCGGGGAAGGGAAGCCTATGGCTACACCTTC. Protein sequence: CASSRGREAYGYTF. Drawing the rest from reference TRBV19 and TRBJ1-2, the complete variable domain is DGGITQSPKYLFRKEGQNVTLSCEQNLNHDAMYWYRQDPGQGLRLIYYSQIVNDFQKGDIAEGYSVSREKKESFPLTVTSAQKNPTAFYLCASSRGREAYGYTFGSGTRLTVV.

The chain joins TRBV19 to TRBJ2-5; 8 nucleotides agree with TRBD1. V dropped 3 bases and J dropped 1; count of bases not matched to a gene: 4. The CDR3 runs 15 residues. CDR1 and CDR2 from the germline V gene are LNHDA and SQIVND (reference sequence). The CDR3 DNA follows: TGTGCCAGTAGTATCGCGGGGACAGGCCAAGAGACCCAGTACTTC. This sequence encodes CASSIAGTGQETQYF.

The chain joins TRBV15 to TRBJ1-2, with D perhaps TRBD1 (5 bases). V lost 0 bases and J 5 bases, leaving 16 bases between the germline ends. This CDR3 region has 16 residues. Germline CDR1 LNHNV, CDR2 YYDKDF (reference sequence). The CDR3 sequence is CATSRELGSGAYGYTF. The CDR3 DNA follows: TGTGCCACCAGCAGAGAACTGGGCAGCGGGGCGTATGGCTACACCTTC.

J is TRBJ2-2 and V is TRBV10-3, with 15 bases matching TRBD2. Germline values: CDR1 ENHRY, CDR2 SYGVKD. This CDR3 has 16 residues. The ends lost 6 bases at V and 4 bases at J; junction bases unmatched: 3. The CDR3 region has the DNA TGTGCCATCAGGGGGACTAGCGGGAGGAGCACCGGGGAGCTGTTTTTT. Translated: CAIRGTSGRSTGELFF.

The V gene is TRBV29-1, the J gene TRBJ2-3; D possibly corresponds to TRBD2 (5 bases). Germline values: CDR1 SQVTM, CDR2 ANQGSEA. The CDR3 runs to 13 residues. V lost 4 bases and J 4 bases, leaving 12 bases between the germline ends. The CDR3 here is CSVGRARSDTQYF. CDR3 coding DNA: TGCAGCGTTGGGCGGGCCCGGTCAGATACGCAGTATTTT.

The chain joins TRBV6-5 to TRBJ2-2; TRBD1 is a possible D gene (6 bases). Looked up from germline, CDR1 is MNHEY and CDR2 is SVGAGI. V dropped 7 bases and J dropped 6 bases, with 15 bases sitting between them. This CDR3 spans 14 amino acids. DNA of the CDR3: TGTGCCAGCATCAAAATGGGGGCGTCCGGGGAGCTGTTTTTT. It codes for CASIKMGASGELFF.